Described below is a single T cell receptor (beta chain) sequence and its context. As yet, its antigen is unknown. The entry originates in a study of tumor-infiltrating lymphocytes in localized non-small cell lung cancer. Study in general: Several tumor histologies, both smoking statuses, and some post-neoadjuvant chemotherapy samples were included.

Study observations and caveats: TCRbeta sequencing showed higher T cell infiltration in tumors than uninvolved lung.

Trimming shortened V by 4 bases and J by 9 bases, and 15 bases separated the two germline ends. The CDR3 contains 13 residues. Germline V lookup: CDR1 MNHEY, CDR2 SMNVEV (reference sequence). The protocol was immunoSEQ multiplex PCR, while the TCRdb copy is restricted to in-frame clones and leaves out a portion. The sample has approximately 2,700 clones, over 55% seen once; the top ten hold about 10%. The rearrangement joins TRBV27 to TRBJ2-5; a possible D gene is TRBD1 (6 bases). The receptor's source is a human donor with non-small cell lung cancer. Material for sequencing was uninvolved lung tissue not adjacent to the tumor. The CDR3 region has the DNA TGTGCCAGCAGTTCGGACAGTCGAAGGGCCCAGTACTTC. Translation: CASSSDSRRAQYF.